The clone carrying this T cell receptor beta chain was detected once. Deletions cut 4 bases from V and 8 bases from J, with 18 bases between. Germline V gives CDR1 SGHDT, CDR2 YYEEEE. This CDR3 has 15 amino acids. These data originate in a study of technical replicates of blood from several donors. Measured with immunoSEQ multiplex PCR; TCRdb has only the in-frame clones, and not every one. The sample carries some 15,000 clones, over 80% recorded once. The chain joins TRBV5-6 to TRBJ1-4; a weak D match, TRBD1 (5 bases). The receptor was derived from a human donor in good health. The specimen was PBMCs. CDR3: CASSAGTGHREKLFF. The CDR3 DNA follows: TGTGCCAGCAGCGCCGGAACAGGCCATAGGGAAAAACTGTTTTTT.